This record covers a single T cell receptor beta chain. Antigen: not known. Germline V gives CDR1 SQVTM, CDR2 ANQGSEA. The CDR3 totals 15 residues. The sample belongs to a study of CXCR3-negative and CXCR3-positive naive CD8 T cells. Study-level points and caveats: Naive subsets were similarly diverse, while memory CD8+ repertoires were much less diverse.

Via 5' RACE with UMI labels, TRB cDNA libraries were prepared. Each CDR3 protein gets one entry in TCRdb, which reprocessed the 5' RACE reads and gives no DNA. Its table records some 130,000 distinct CDR3 sequences. The origin of this receptor is a human donor in good health. Some clones in this sample may be carry-over from other donors' samples. This rearrangement joins TRBV29-1 to TRBJ1-1. What was sequenced was naive CXCR3- CD8+ T cells from blood. Subset denoted: CD45RO-CCR7+CD27+CD95- naive CD8+ T cells lacking CXCR3 (TNR3-). CDR3 sequence: CSVVKSGRQSTEAFF. Looking up the rest from reference TRBV29-1 and TRBJ1-1 gives the full variable domain: SAVISQKPSRDICQRGTSLTIQCQVDSQVTMMFWYRQQPGQSLTLIATANQGSEATYESGFVIDKFPISRPNLTFSTLTVSNMSPEDSSIYLCSVVKSGRQSTEAFFGQGTRLTVV.